The 23 T cell receptor beta chains given below trace back to one sample, sequenced in a study of early T cells in non-severe SARS-CoV-2 infection. MiXCR was run by TCRdb on the 5' RACE reads, yielding one entry per CDR3 protein. The sample lists 25,000 to 30,000 distinct CDR3 sequences; roughly a tenth were seen once. The sample was whole blood. These receptors all come from an adult who was a healthcare worker with PCR-confirmed SARS-CoV-2 infection or an uninfected control (not recorded which).

There are a few counts of this clonotype. J is TRBJ2-7 and V is TRBV7-6, with D uncertain. V gave up 2 bases and J gave up 2 bases, with 10 bases separating them. CDR3 length: 14 amino acids. Germline loops: CDR1 SGHVS, CDR2 FNYEAQ. CDR3 loop: CASSLSDFTYEQYF. CDR3 sequence (DNA): TGTGCCAGCAGCTTATCCGACTTTACCTACGAGCAGTACTTC.

This clonotype was found a few times. The chain carries TRBV11-2 and TRBJ1-4; the match to TRBD1 covers 12 bases. The trim removed 7 bases at V and 2 bases at J, leaving 8 bases unmatched. This CDR3 contains 17 residues. The germline V gene encodes CDR1 SGHAT and CDR2 FQNNGV. The CDR3 spells CASTPGQGARTNEKLFF. In DNA form, the CDR3 reads TGTGCCAGCACCCCGGGACAGGGGGCGCGGACTAATGAAAAACTGTTTTTT.

This clonotype was picked up a small number of times. The V gene is TRBV24-1, the J gene TRBJ2-5, with D tentatively TRBD2 (6 bases). Per germline, CDR1 KGHDR and CDR2 SFDVKD. V dropped 5 bases and J dropped 3 bases, with 12 bases sitting between them. This CDR3 has 14 residues. Here the CDR3 reads CATSGGGNEETQYF. The DNA of the CDR3 is TGTGCCACCAGTGGTGGGGGGAATGAAGAGACCCAGTACTTC.

This clonotype was observed a handful of times. The chain recombines TRBV6-2 or TRBV6-3 with TRBJ2-1; 14 nucleotides match TRBD2. The germline V gene encodes CDR1 MNHEY and CDR2 SVGEGT. The CDR3 sequence is 16 residues long. Germline trimming cut 6 bases from V and 8 bases from J; bases unmatched to any gene: 9. As DNA, the CDR3 is TGTGCCAGCAGCGGCGCGGGACTAGCGGGGGCAGATGAGCAGTTCTTC. Protein: CASSGAGLAGADEQFF.

This clonotype is labeled medium-sized (0.01 to 0.1%). The V and J genes are TRBV11-1 and TRBJ1-2, with D possibly being TRBD1 (5 bases). The CDR3 runs 16 residues. Looked up from germline, CDR1 is SGHAT and CDR2 is FQDESV (reference sequence). Trimming took 5 bases from V and 5 from J, leaving 21 bases between them. As DNA, the CDR3 is TGTGCCAGCAGCAACGCATCTTCAGGGAGATTGTATGGCTACACCTTC. Its protein product is CASSNASSGRLYGYTF. Drawing the rest from reference TRBV11-1 and TRBJ1-2, the complete variable domain is EAEVAQSPRYKITEKSQAVAFWCDPISGHATLYWYRQILGQGPELLVQFQDESVVDDSQLPKDRFSAERLKGVDSTLKIQPAELGDSAMYLCASSNASSGRLYGYTFGSGTRLTVV.

This clonotype was counted many times. The chain employs TRBV7-2 and TRBJ2-7; perhaps TRBD1 as D (6 bases). This CDR3 is built from 14 residues. Germline V gene data show CDR1 as SGHTA and CDR2 as FQGNSA. The V end lost 3 bases, the J end lost 4 bases, and 13 bases lay between the germline ends. CDR3 region: CASSFRTAGYEQYF. The CDR3 nucleotides are TGTGCCAGCAGCTTCAGGACAGCCGGGTACGAGCAGTACTTC.

This chain joins TRBV7-2 and TRBJ2-1, with TRBD2 matching over 14 bases. The CDR3 is 18 amino acids. V dropped 3 bases and J dropped 4; count of bases not matched to a gene: 8. Germline V CDR1 and CDR2: SGHTA, FQGNSA. CDR3 in DNA: TGTGCCAGCAGCTTCGCCTCCGGGACTAGCGGGGGATACAATGAGCAGTTCTTC. Its translation is CASSFASGTSGGYNEQFF.

The table lists this clonotype with many counts. The chain links TRBV19 to TRBJ1-5; tentatively, D is TRBD1 (6 bases). The V and J ends lost 2 bases and 3 bases respectively, with 11 bases between them. The germline V gene has CDR1 LNHDA and CDR2 SQIVND (reference sequence). This CDR3 is built from 15 residues. The CDR3 DNA reads as TGTGCCAGTAGTATAATGGACAGTACCAATCAGCCCCAGCATTTT. This gives the protein CASSIMDSTNQPQHF. The whole variable domain, remainder taken from reference TRBV19 and TRBJ1-5, is DGGITQSPKYLFRKEGQNVTLSCEQNLNHDAMYWYRQDPGQGLRLIYYSQIVNDFQKGDIAEGYSVSREKKESFPLTVTSAQKNPTAFYLCASSIMDSTNQPQHFGDGTRLSIL.

This clonotype was found many times. The genes are TRBV18 and TRBJ1-2, with TRBD1 matching 9 bases. V shed 4 bases, J shed 0 bases, and the junction held 6 bases outside the gene matches. Germline CDR1 KGHSH, CDR2 LQKENI. This CDR3 region has 16 residues. The CDR3 spells CASSQAGTGSNYGYTF. In DNA, the CDR3 is TGTGCCAGCTCACAAGCCGGGACAGGGTCTAACTATGGCTACACCTTC.

This clonotype was found many times. This rearrangement joins TRBV28 to TRBJ2-7, with D tentatively TRBD1 (5 bases). CDR1 MDHEN and CDR2 SYDVKM come from the germline V gene. With 8 bases removed from V and 3 bases from J, the gap between germline ends came to 14 bases. The CDR3 runs 13 residues. CDR3 loop: CASRQGPFYEQYF. CDR3 sequence (DNA): TGTGCCAGCCGTCAGGGCCCATTCTACGAGCAGTACTTC.

This clonotype was picked up many times. The chain combines TRBV7-9 with TRBJ1-4; tentative D call: TRBD1 (5 bases). CDR1 is SEHNR and CDR2 is FQNEAQ in the germline V gene (reference sequence). The CDR3 has 16 amino acids. Trimming took off 1 base at V and 11 bases at J, with 20 bases between the two ends. The CDR3 reads CASSLDGGTLTAKLFF. The CDR3 DNA follows: TGTGCCAGCAGCTTAGACGGGGGAACGCTGACGGCTAAACTGTTTTTT.

At least ten counts were recorded for this clonotype. The chain joins TRBV12-3 or TRBV12-4 to TRBJ2-3; the D call may be TRBD1 or TRBD2 (5 bases each). The CDR3 consists of 16 residues. Deletions cut 2 bases from V and 1 base from J, with 13 bases between. CDR3 loop: CASSLKGLAGTDTQYF. CDR3 in DNA: TGTGCCAGCAGTTTAAAGGGGCTAGCAGGCACAGATACGCAGTATTTT.

The sample holds many counts of this clonotype. This chain connects TRBV6-2 or TRBV6-3 to TRBJ1-1, with D hard to call. The CDR3 is 14 amino acids. Trimming removed 6 bases from V and 6 bases from J, with 17 bases in between. The V gene's germline CDR1 is MNHEY and CDR2 SVGEGT. The CDR3 loop reads CASSSIDRIAEAFF. DNA of the CDR3: TGTGCCAGCAGCTCAATCGACCGAATCGCTGAAGCTTTCTTT.

This clonotype was found many times. The chain recombines TRBV3-1 with TRBJ2-1; TRBD2 is a possible D gene (6 bases). Trimming took 4 bases from V and 9 from J, leaving 10 bases between them. Per the germline V gene, CDR1 is LGHDT and CDR2 is YNNKEL (reference sequence). The CDR3 length is 12 residues. For the CDR3, the DNA is TGTGCCAGCAGCCGAGCTAGCGCTGAGCAGTTCTTC. This codes for CASSRASAEQFF.

This clonotype was recorded at least ten times. The chain has TRBV29-1 and TRBJ2-7; no clear D. CDR1 is SQVTM and CDR2 is ANQGSEA in the germline V gene. V was trimmed by 1 base and J by 7 bases, leaving 11 bases between them. The CDR3 is 12 amino acids. CDR3 DNA: TGCAGCGTTGAAGTGTCTAGACTTGAGCAGTACTTC. It is translated as CSVEVSRLEQYF.

This clonotype occurred a few times. The V and J genes are TRBV7-9 and TRBJ1-1; 8 nucleotides agree with TRBD1. The V gene's germline CDR1 is SEHNR and CDR2 FQNEAQ (reference sequence). V shed 0 bases, J shed 6 bases, and the junction held 9 bases outside the gene matches. The CDR3 runs to 16 residues. In DNA form, the CDR3 reads TGTGCCAGCAGCTTAGCCGGAGGACAGGGACGGGCTGAAGCTTTCTTT. Protein: CASSLAGGQGRAEAFF.

This clonotype was observed at least ten times. The V and J genes are TRBV5-1 and TRBJ1-1, with TRBD1 as a possible D gene (6 bases). The CDR3 contains 13 residues. The V end was cut by 4 bases, the J end by 1 base, with 8 bases between. Germline V lookup: CDR1 SGHRS, CDR2 YFSETQ. The DNA of the CDR3 is TGCGCCAGCAGCCGACAGGCGAACACTGAAGCTTTCTTT. This translates into CASSRQANTEAFF. The full variable domain, its missing parts supplied by reference TRBV5-1 and TRBJ1-1, is KAGVTQTPRYLIKTRGQQVTLSCSPISGHRSVSWYQQTPGQGLQFLFEYFSETQRNKGNFPGRFSGRQFSNSRSEMNVSTLELGDSALYLCASSRQANTEAFFGQGTRLTVV.

This clonotype was counted many times. The J gene is TRBJ2-1, the V gene TRBV20-1, with TRBD2 matching 11 bases. The CDR3 has 14 residues. Germline CDR1 DFQATT, CDR2 SNEGSKA (reference sequence). V shed 3 bases and J 9 bases; nucleotides not matched to a gene: 7. The CDR3 reads CSASPGLAAPEQFF. The CDR3 coding sequence is TGCAGTGCTAGTCCGGGACTAGCGGCCCCTGAGCAGTTCTTC.

This clonotype was observed many times. The chain links TRBV6-2 or TRBV6-3 to TRBJ1-1; unclear D gene. This CDR3 spans 12 amino acids. V was trimmed by 4 bases and J by 3 bases, leaving 6 bases between them. The germline gives CDR1 MNHEY, CDR2 SVGEGT. CDR3 nucleotide sequence: TGTGCCAGCAGTTTATCCCACACTGAAGCTTTCTTT. Protein: CASSLSHTEAFF.

This clonotype was seen at least ten times. J is TRBJ2-2 and V is TRBV6-2 or TRBV6-3, with D tentatively TRBD1 (6 bases). This CDR3 contains 15 residues. V was clipped by 5 bases and J by 4 bases, with 14 bases between them. The germline CDR1 and CDR2 sequences are MNHEY and SVGEGT. This CDR3 is CASSNQQGPTGELFF. In nucleotides, the CDR3 is TGTGCCAGCAGTAACCAACAGGGACCCACCGGGGAGCTGTTTTTT.

This clonotype occurred a few times. The chain has TRBV2 and TRBJ2-7; a possible D gene is TRBD1 (6 bases). In germline, CDR1 is SNHLY, CDR2 FYNNEI. This CDR3 is 14 amino acids long. The V gene lost 6 bases and the J gene lost 2 bases, with 14 bases spanning the gap. CDR3 residues: CASRIGGPTYEQYF. Here the CDR3 DNA reads TGTGCCAGCAGAATAGGGGGTCCCACCTACGAGCAGTACTTC.

This clonotype was seen at least ten times. The chain is built from TRBV11-1 and TRBJ2-5; perhaps D is TRBD1 or TRBD2 (5 bases each). The CDR3 is 15 amino acids. Germline values: CDR1 SGHAT, CDR2 FQDESV (reference sequence). The V and J ends lost 6 bases and 9 bases respectively, with 23 bases between them. CDR3 sequence (DNA): TGTGCCAGCAGTTCACCTACGGGACGGCTAGGGGCCCAGTACTTC. It encodes CASSSPTGRLGAQYF.

This clonotype was seen ten or more times. J is TRBJ2-1 and V is TRBV24-1; D gene uncertain. CDR3 length equals 15 residues. The V gene lost 7 bases and the J gene lost 8 bases, with 20 bases spanning the gap. Germline V lookup: CDR1 KGHDR, CDR2 SFDVKD. CDR3 nucleotide sequence: TGTGCCACCAGCTCTAGTCCACCCGAAGGCGATGAGCAGTTCTTC. Its translation: CATSSSPPEGDEQFF.